The 28 T cell receptor beta chains below all came from one sample that was sequenced in a study of regulatory and conventional T cells in RAG deficiency. The data were produced by immunoSEQ multiplex PCR, yet TCRdb's version contains in-frame clones alone and is incomplete. This table has tens of thousands of clones, 90% to 95% appearing once. Blood CD4+ CD25-low CD127-high conventional T cells supplied the genomic DNA template. This sample was shared with a second study, whose subject was regulatory T cells. This second study notes: Amplification used 52 TRBV primers and 13 TRBJ primers.

Source material: CD4+ T cells sorted from blood. The receptors come from a human donor in good health.

The V and J genes are TRBV5-5 and TRBJ1-1; D is undetermined. Germline values: CDR1 SGHKS, CDR2 YYEKEE (reference sequence). V was cut by 4 bases and J by 1 base, with 17 bases left in between. This CDR3 comprises 16 residues. The CDR3 loop is CASSPITHSRNTEAFF. CDR3 DNA: TGTGCCAGCAGCCCTATAACACATAGCAGGAACACTGAAGCTTTCTTT.

The rearrangement links TRBV19 to TRBJ1-2; no firm D call. Looked up from germline, CDR1 is LNHDA and CDR2 is SQIVND (reference sequence). V lost 5 bases to trimming and J lost 0 bases, with 7 bases between them. CDR3 length: 13 residues. The CDR3 sequence is CASSAGTNYGYTF. CDR3 nucleotides: TGTGCCAGTAGTGCGGGGACTAACTATGGCTACACCTTC.

The chain recombines TRBV30 with TRBJ1-1, with TRBD1 matching over 8 bases. Unmatched junction bases numbered 3, after V lost 0 bases and J lost 3 bases. CDR1 GTSNPN and CDR2 SVGIG come from the germline V gene (reference sequence). The CDR3 consists of 14 residues. The CDR3 reads CAWSVLQGDTEAFF. The CDR3 DNA is TGTGCCTGGAGTGTACTACAGGGGGACACTGAAGCTTTCTTT.

V usage is TRBV11-3 and J usage is TRBJ1-2; D is unresolved. Germline loops: CDR1 SGHNT, CDR2 YENEEA. The CDR3 runs 13 residues. The germline V and J ends were trimmed by 4 bases and 4 bases, with 10 bases remaining between them. The CDR3 DNA is TGTGCCAGCAGCTCGACCCCGGGCTATGGCTACACCTTC. Its translation is CASSSTPGYGYTF.

DNA for the CDR3: TGTGCCAGCAGGACACAGGGGGCGCGTACTGAAGCTTTCTTT. This gives the protein CASRTQGARTEAFF. V usage is TRBV27 and J usage is TRBJ1-1, with 9 positions matching TRBD1. The length of the CDR3 is 14 residues. Looked up from germline, CDR1 is MNHEY and CDR2 is SMNVEV (reference sequence). Losses at the gene ends were 6 bases for V and 5 bases for J; bases not matched to a gene: 7.

The V gene is TRBV18, the J gene TRBJ2-3, with D tentatively TRBD2 (6 bases). Between the trimmed V and J ends, which lost 3 bases and 1 base, there was a span of 11 bases. The CDR3 extends over 15 amino acids. CDR1 KGHSH and CDR2 LQKENI come from the germline V gene. CDR3 residues: CASSPASVGTDTQYF. CDR3 in DNA: TGTGCCAGCTCACCTGCTAGCGTGGGCACAGATACGCAGTATTTT.

This chain uses TRBV6-5 with TRBJ1-4; weak D call: TRBD1 (5 bases). V lost 2 bases to trimming and J lost 0 bases, with 7 bases between them. CDR1 MNHEY and CDR2 SVGAGI come from the germline V gene. This CDR3 is built from 15 residues. CDR3 sequence: CASSYRQSTNEKLFF. As DNA, the CDR3 is TGTGCCAGCAGTTACCGACAGTCAACTAATGAAAAACTGTTTTTT.

The V gene is TRBV6-1, the J gene TRBJ1-1, with no clear D. Germline CDR1 MNHNS, CDR2 SASEGT. Trimming shortened V by 5 bases and J by 5 bases, and 12 bases separated the two germline ends. This CDR3 region has 13 residues. The CDR3 nucleotides read TGTGCCAGCAGTTCATTATTGGGGACTGAAGCTTTCTTT. It yields the protein CASSSLLGTEAFF.

The gene calls are TRBV5-1 and TRBJ2-7; D not resolved. Trimming pared 0 bases from V and 2 bases from J, leaving 12 bases between. The germline gives CDR1 SGHRS, CDR2 YFSETQ. The CDR3 is 15 residues long. CDR3 amino acids: CASSLGQEMTYEQYF. The CDR3 nucleotides are TGCGCCAGCAGCTTGGGTCAGGAGATGACCTACGAGCAGTACTTC.

The rearrangement joins TRBV6-1 to TRBJ1-1, with D unresolved. CDR3 size: 14 residues. Germline-derived CDR1 and CDR2 are MNHNS and SASEGT. Trimming took 4 bases from V and 5 from J, leaving 14 bases between them. The CDR3 here is CASSVFDSRTEAFF. The CDR3 DNA reads as TGTGCCAGCAGTGTTTTCGATTCGCGGACTGAAGCTTTCTTT.

The chain uses TRBV9 and TRBJ1-1, with 9 bases that match TRBD1. The CDR3 runs to 15 residues. Germline values: CDR1 SGDLS, CDR2 YYNGEE. V lost 4 bases and J lost 0; bases outside the gene matches: 4. The CDR3 region is CASSTGTGLNTEAFF. CDR3 DNA: TGTGCCAGCAGCACCGGGACAGGGTTGAACACTGAAGCTTTCTTT. Together with reference TRBV9 and TRBJ1-1, the CDR3 gives the full variable domain: DSGVTQTPKHLITATGQRVTLRCSPRSGDLSVYWYQQSLDQGLQFLIQYYNGEERAKGNILERFSAQQFPDLHSELNLSSLELGDSALYFCASSTGTGLNTEAFFGQGTRLTVV.

The chain is built from TRBV5-1 and TRBJ2-1; D ambiguous. The CDR3 length is 15 residues. V gave up 1 base and J gave up 9 bases, with 17 bases separating them. CDR1 and CDR2 from the germline V gene are SGHRS and YFSETQ. CDR3 region: CASSLSIGGVGEQFF. CDR3 nucleotides: TGCGCCAGCAGCTTGTCGATCGGTGGTGTTGGTGAGCAGTTCTTC.

The CDR3 protein is CASSVGWDFDTQYF. The CDR3 nucleotides read TGTGCCAGCAGCGTAGGGTGGGATTTCGATACGCAGTATTTT. This sequence joins TRBV9 and TRBJ2-3; D uncertain. The V end was cut by 0 bases, the J end by 6 bases, with 11 bases between. This CDR3 is built from 14 residues. CDR1 SGDLS and CDR2 YYNGEE come from the germline V gene.

This chain links TRBV10-3 with TRBJ2-5, with 8 bases matching TRBD2. The junction had 7 bases not matched to a gene; V was cut back by 10 bases and J by 3 bases. The germline V gene encodes CDR1 ENHRY and CDR2 SYGVKD. The CDR3 has 13 residues. The CDR3: CASLAGPKETQYF. The CDR3 DNA reads as TGTGCCAGTTTAGCGGGGCCAAAAGAGACCCAGTACTTC.

J is TRBJ1-1 and V is TRBV2; the D is unclear. CDR3 length equals 14 residues. The V end was cut by 8 bases, the J end by 7 bases, with 20 bases between. The germline V gene encodes CDR1 SNHLY and CDR2 FYNNEI. CDR3 DNA: TGTGCCAGCCAGAAAATCGTCGGTTCCAGTGAAGCTTTCTTT. Translation: CASQKIVGSSEAFF.

This chain joins TRBV11-2 and TRBJ2-5, with 8 bases fitting TRBD2. CDR3 length: 17 residues. Germline V gene lookup returns CDR1 SGHAT and CDR2 FQNNGV. The ends lost 6 bases at V and 1 base at J; junction bases unmatched: 13. DNA of the CDR3: TGTGCCAGCAGGGAGGGGGGGGCCGGGACTAGCCAAGAGACCCAGTACTTC. It translates to CASREGGAGTSQETQYF.

The genes are TRBV19 and TRBJ2-4; 7 bases align to TRBD1. CDR1 LNHDA and CDR2 SQIVND come from the germline V gene (reference sequence). There are 18 residues in the CDR3. V lost 5 bases, J lost 0 bases, and 13 bases stayed unmatched. The CDR3 coding sequence is TGTGCCAGTAGTGCGACAGGGTCATTGGTAGAAGCCAAAAACATTCAGTACTTC. This gives the protein CASSATGSLVEAKNIQYF.

The rearrangement joins TRBV29-1 to TRBJ2-2; the D call may be TRBD1 or TRBD2 (5 bases each). The V end lost 5 bases, the J end lost 1 base, and 11 bases lay between the germline ends. Germline CDR1 reads SQVTM; CDR2 reads ANQGSEA. The CDR3 sequence is 14 residues long. The CDR3 coding sequence is TGCAGCGTTTCCTGGGGGTTGAACACCGGGGAGCTGTTTTTT. This encodes CSVSWGLNTGELFF.

The genes are TRBV18 and TRBJ2-7; 12 bases align to TRBD2. The V gene end was trimmed by 0 bases and the J gene end by 4 bases; junction bases not matched to a gene: 4. Looked up from germline, CDR1 is KGHSH and CDR2 is LQKENI. This CDR3 is 16 amino acids long. The CDR3 bases are TGTGCCAGCTCACCACCCGGACTAGCGGGAAAGTACGAGCAGTACTTC. Residues: CASSPPGLAGKYEQYF.

The chain couples TRBV29-1 to TRBJ2-3, with 12 bases aligning to TRBD2. CDR1 is SQVTM and CDR2 is ANQGSEA in the germline V gene. Unmatched junction bases numbered 3, after V lost 6 bases and J lost 5 bases. The CDR3 has 13 amino acids. The CDR3 sequence: CSVPSGGGDTQYF. CDR3 DNA sequence: TGCAGCGTCCCTAGCGGGGGGGGAGATACGCAGTATTTT.

This chain uses TRBV19 with TRBJ1-1; D is possibly TRBD1 (6 bases). The CDR3 sequence is 13 residues long. Germline lookup yields CDR1 LNHDA and CDR2 SQIVND (reference sequence). Trimming stripped 5 bases from V and 6 bases from J, with 13 bases between. This chain's CDR3 is CASSGQGKSEAFF. CDR3 DNA sequence: TGTGCCAGTAGTGGGCAGGGGAAGTCTGAAGCTTTCTTT.

This chain joins TRBV6-9 and TRBJ1-3; the D is unclear. V was pared by 6 bases and J by 3 bases, with 3 bases between. From germline, CDR1 is MNHGY and CDR2 SVAAGI. The CDR3 is 11 residues long. The CDR3 loop is CASSRGNTIYF. CDR3 sequence (DNA): TGTGCCAGCAGCCGTGGAAACACCATATATTTT.

CDR3 protein: CASSEIDGTSSFGEQFF. CDR3 DNA sequence: TGTGCCAGCAGTGAAATTGACGGGACCAGCAGTTTTGGTGAGCAGTTCTTC. The J gene is TRBJ2-1, the V gene TRBV6-1, with D perhaps matching TRBD1 or TRBD2 (5 bases each). The ends were cut back, 2 bases at V and 9 bases at J, with 23 bases in the middle. CDR1 is MNHNS, CDR2 SASEGT, per germline. CDR3 length: 17 amino acids.

The rearrangement joins TRBV6-1 to TRBJ1-6, with no clear D. Trimming cost V 6 bases and J 8 bases, with 11 bases left between them. Germline CDR1 and CDR2: MNHNS and SASEGT. CDR3 length: 13 residues. CDR3 sequence: CASRLTQDSPLHF. CDR3 in DNA: TGTGCCAGCAGGCTGACACAAGATTCACCCCTCCACTTT.

The rearrangement links TRBV10-1 to TRBJ1-6; D remains unclear. V shed 5 bases and J shed 9 bases, with 11 bases lying between them. This CDR3 region has 13 residues. Germline lookup yields CDR1 WNHNN and CDR2 SYGVQD (reference sequence). The CDR3 here is CASSQGNGSPLHF. The CDR3 DNA reads as TGCGCCAGCAGTCAAGGGAATGGTTCACCCCTCCACTTT.

The rearrangement uses TRBV14 and TRBJ1-2; no clear D gene. Germline V gene lookup returns CDR1 SGHDN and CDR2 FVKESK. The ends were cut back, 1 base at V and 2 bases at J, with 11 bases in the middle. CDR3 length: 15 residues. This CDR3 is CASSQVEGWNYGYTF. In DNA, the CDR3 is TGTGCCAGCAGCCAAGTAGAAGGGTGGAACTATGGCTACACCTTC.

The chain uses TRBV28 and TRBJ2-7; D may correspond to TRBD1 or TRBD2 (6 bases each). Germline V gene lookup returns CDR1 MDHEN and CDR2 SYDVKM. V was pared by 3 bases and J by 1 base, with 13 bases between. CDR3 length: 15 residues. The CDR3 DNA follows: TGTGCCAGCAGTTTGACGGGGGCCGGGTCCTACGAGCAGTACTTC. It encodes CASSLTGAGSYEQYF. Together with reference TRBV28 and TRBJ2-7, the CDR3 gives the full variable domain: DVKVTQSSRYLVKRTGEKVFLECVQDMDHENMFWYRQDPGLGLRLIYFSYDVKMKEKGDIPEGYSVSREKKERFSLILESASTNQTSMYLCASSLTGAGSYEQYFGPGTRLTVT.

This clone was counted once. This chain uses TRBV5-8 with TRBJ2-5; no definite D call. Germline assignment: CDR1 SGHTS and CDR2 YDEGEE. Trimming took off 3 bases at V and 1 base at J, with 16 bases between the two ends. The CDR3 loop spans 16 amino acids. As DNA, the CDR3 is TGTGCCAGCAGCTCCGGCTATGGCCTCCCCCAAGAGACCCAGTACTTC. Protein: CASSSGYGLPQETQYF. Complete variable domain (other parts from reference TRBV5-8 and TRBJ2-5): EAGVTQSPTHLIKTRGQQATLRCSPISGHTSVYWYQQALGLGLQFLLWYDEGEERNRGNFPPRFSGRQFPNYSSELNVNALELEDSALYLCASSSGYGLPQETQYFGPGTRLLVL.